This T cell receptor beta chain was identified during a study of beta chain features in type 1 diabetes. In regard to this clone: Its antigen is currently unknown.

Notes on the study in general: Any HLA-type effect on TCRB rearrangement remained unresolved here. Within the patient group, naive, central memory and Treg TCRB repertoires appeared more similar to each other than within healthy donors. Type 1 diabetes patients had TCRB CDR3s that were shorter (moderately but significantly so) in all four CD4+ subsets.

Since all of the isolated RNA was reverse transcribed, expressed TCRB transcripts were what got sequenced. The average output of naive, central memory and regulatory T cell samples was approximately 3.6 million reads. Generated by immunoSEQ multiplex PCR, the TCRdb table keeps only in-frame clones and is missing some. The sample lists roughly 500,000 clones, 25% to 35% occurring once. The CDR3 covers 12 residues. V lost 7 bases to trimming and J lost 1 base, with 10 bases between them. CDR1 is SQVTM and CDR2 is ANQGSEA in the germline V gene. The clonotype comes from a man aged 18 to 30 in good health. This chain links TRBV29-1 with TRBJ1-1, with a tentative D call TRBD1 (5 bases). Sequenced material: naive CD4+ T cells from blood. The CDR3 DNA reads TGCAGCGCCTGGGGGGAGAACACTGAAGCTTTCTTT. It is translated as CSAWGENTEAFF.